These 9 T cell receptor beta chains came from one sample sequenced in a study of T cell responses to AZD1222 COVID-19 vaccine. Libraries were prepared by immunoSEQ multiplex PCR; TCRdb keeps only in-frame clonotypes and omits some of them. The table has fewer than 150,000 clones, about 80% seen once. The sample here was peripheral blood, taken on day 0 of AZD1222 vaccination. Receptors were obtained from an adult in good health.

CDR3 DNA: TGTGCCAGCAGCCCGGACAGGGAAGATGGCTACACCTTC. It translates to CASSPDREDGYTF. The V call is TRBV7-3, the J call TRBJ1-2; TRBD1 matches 8 bases. V was pared by 5 bases and J by 6 bases, with 5 bases of the junction left unmatched. CDR1 is SGHTA, CDR2 FQGTGA, per germline. CDR3 size: 13 residues.

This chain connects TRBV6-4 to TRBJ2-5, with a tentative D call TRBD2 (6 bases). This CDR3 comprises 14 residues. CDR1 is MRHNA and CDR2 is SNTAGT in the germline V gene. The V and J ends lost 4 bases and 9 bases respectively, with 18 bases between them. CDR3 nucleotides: TGTGCCAGCAGTGTACGTAGCGACGGAGGGGCCCAGTACTTC. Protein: CASSVRSDGGAQYF.

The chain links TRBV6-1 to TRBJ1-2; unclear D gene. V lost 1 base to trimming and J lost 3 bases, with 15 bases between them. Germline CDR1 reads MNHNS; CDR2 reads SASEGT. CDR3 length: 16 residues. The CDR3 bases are TGTGCCAGCAGTGAAGAGGCCAAACGGAGGGACTATGGCTACACCTTC. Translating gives CASSEEAKRRDYGYTF.

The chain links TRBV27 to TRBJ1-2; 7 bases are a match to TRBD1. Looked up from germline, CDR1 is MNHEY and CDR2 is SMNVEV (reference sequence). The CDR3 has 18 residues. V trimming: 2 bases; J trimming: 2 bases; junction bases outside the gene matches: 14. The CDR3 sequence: CASSLKRQGTPQNYGYTF. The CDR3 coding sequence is TGTGCCAGCAGTTTAAAACGACAGGGTACCCCTCAAAACTATGGCTACACCTTC.

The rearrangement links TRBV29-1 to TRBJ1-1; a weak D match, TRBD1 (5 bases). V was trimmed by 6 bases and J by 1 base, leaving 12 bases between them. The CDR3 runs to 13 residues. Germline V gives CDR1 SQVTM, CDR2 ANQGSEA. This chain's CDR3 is CSVSAGPNTEAFF. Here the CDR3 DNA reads TGCAGCGTCTCGGCGGGGCCGAACACTGAAGCTTTCTTT.

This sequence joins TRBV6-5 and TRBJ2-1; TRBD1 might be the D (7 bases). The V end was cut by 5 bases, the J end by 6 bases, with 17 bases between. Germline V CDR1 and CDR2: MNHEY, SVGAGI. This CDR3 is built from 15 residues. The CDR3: CASSPPRGVRNEQFF. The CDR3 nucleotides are TGTGCCAGCAGTCCCCCCAGGGGGGTCCGCAATGAGCAGTTCTTC.

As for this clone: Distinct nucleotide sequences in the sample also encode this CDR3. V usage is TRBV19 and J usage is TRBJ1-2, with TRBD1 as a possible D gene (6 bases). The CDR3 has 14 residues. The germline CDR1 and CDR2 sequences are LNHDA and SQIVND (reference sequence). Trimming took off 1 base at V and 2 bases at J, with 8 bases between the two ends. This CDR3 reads CASSIAQGNYGYTF. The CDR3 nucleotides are TGTGCCAGTAGTATAGCACAGGGAAACTATGGCTACACCTTC.

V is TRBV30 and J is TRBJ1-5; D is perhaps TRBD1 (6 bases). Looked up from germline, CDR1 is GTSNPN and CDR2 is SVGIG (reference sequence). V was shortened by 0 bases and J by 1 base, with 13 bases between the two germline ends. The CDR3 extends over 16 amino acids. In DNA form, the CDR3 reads TGTGCCTGGAGTGTAGGGGGACCGACGAGCAATCAGCCCCAGCATTTT. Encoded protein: CAWSVGGPTSNQPQHF.

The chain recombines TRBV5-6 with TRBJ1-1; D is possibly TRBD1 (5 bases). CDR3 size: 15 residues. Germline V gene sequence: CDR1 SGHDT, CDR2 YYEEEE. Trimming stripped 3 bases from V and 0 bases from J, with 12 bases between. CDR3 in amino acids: CASSSPGRMNTEAFF. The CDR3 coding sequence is TGTGCCAGCAGCTCACCGGGACGAATGAACACTGAAGCTTTCTTT.